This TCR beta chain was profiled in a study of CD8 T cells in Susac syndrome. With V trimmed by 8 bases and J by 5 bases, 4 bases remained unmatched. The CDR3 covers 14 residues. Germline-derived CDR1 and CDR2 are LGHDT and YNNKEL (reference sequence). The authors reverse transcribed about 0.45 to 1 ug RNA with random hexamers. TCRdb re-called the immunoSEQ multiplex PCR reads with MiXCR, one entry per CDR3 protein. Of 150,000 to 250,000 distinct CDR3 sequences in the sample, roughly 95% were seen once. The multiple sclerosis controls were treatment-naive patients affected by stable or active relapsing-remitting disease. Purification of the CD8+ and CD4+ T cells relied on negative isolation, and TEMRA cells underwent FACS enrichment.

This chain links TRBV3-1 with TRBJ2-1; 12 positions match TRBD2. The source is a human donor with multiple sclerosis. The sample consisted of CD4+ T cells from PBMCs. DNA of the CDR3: TGTGCCAGCCTACTAGCGGGGGGCAACAATGAGCAGTTCTTC. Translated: CASLLAGGNNEQFF.